This T cell receptor (beta chain) was documented in a study of CD8 T cells in Susac syndrome. The CDR3 has 13 amino acids. J lost 4 bases, V lost 3 bases, and 1 base had no gene match. The germline V gene has CDR1 SGHNT and CDR2 YYREEE (reference sequence). Sequencing of TCR beta, carried out with a high-throughput approach, was applied to CD8+ and CD4+ T cells from the blood. Roughly 0.45 to 1 ug RNA was reverse transcribed with random hexamers. The TCR beta CDR3 was amplified by immunoSEQ multiplex PCR across 54 Vbeta, 13 Jbeta. One entry per CDR3 protein, called by TCRdb with MiXCR from the immunoSEQ multiplex PCR reads. This sample has 120,000 to 150,000 distinct CDR3 sequences, with approximately 95% found just once.

The source material was CD4+ T cells from PBMCs. The chain employs TRBV5-4 and TRBJ1-5; 7 bases are shared with TRBD1. The source is a human donor in good health. CDR3 in amino acids: CASSWDRNQPQHF. The CDR3 nucleotides read TGTGCCAGCAGCTGGGACAGAAATCAGCCCCAGCATTTT.